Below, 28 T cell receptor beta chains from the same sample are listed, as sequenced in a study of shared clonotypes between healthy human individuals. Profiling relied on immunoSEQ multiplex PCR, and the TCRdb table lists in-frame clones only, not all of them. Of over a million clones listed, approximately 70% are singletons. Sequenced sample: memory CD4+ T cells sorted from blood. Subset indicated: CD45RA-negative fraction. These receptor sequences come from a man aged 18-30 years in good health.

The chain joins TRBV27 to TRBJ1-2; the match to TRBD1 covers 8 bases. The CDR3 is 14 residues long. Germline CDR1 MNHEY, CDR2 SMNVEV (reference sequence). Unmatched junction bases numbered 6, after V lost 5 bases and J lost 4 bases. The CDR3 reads CASSPDRGTYGYTF. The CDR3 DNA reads TGTGCCAGCAGTCCCGACAGGGGAACCTATGGCTACACCTTC.

CDR3 in DNA: TGCGCCAGCAGCCAAGGGGTGTATGACGCCTACAATGAGCAGTTCTTC. Protein: CASSQGVYDAYNEQFF. V gene TRBV4-1 combines with J gene TRBJ2-1; no clear D gene. CDR3 length equals 16 residues. From germline, CDR1 is MGHRA and CDR2 YSYEKL. V lost 1 base, J lost 2 bases, and 12 bases lay in between.

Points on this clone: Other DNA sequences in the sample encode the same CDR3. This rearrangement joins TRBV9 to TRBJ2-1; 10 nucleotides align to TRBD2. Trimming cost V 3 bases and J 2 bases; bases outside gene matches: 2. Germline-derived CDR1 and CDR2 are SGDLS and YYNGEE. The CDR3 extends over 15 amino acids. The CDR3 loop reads CASSATSGTYNEQFF. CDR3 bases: TGTGCCAGCAGCGCTACTAGCGGGACCTACAATGAGCAGTTCTTC.

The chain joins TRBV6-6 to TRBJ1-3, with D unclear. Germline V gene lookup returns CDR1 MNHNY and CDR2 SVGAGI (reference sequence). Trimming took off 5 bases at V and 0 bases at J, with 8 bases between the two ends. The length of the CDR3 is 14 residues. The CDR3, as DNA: TGTGCCAGCAGTCCTCTAAGCTCTGGAAACACCATATATTTT. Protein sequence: CASSPLSSGNTIYF.

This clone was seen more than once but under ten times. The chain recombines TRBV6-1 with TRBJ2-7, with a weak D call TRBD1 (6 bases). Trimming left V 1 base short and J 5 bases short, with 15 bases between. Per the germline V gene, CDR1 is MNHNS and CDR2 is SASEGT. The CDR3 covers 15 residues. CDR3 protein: CASSEGNRARNEQYF. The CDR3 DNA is TGTGCCAGCAGTGAAGGGAACAGGGCCAGGAACGAGCAGTACTTC.

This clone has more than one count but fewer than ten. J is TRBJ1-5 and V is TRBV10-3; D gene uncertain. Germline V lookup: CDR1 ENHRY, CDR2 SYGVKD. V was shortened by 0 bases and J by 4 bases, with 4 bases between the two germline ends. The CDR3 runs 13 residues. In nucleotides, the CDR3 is TGTGCCATCAGTGAGTCTGGGAATCAGCCCCAGCATTTT. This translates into CAISESGNQPQHF.

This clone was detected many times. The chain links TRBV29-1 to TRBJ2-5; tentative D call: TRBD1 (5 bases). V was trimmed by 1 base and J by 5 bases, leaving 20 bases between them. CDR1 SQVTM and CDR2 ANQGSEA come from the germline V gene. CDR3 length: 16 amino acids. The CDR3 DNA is TGCAGCGTTGAAGCTGGGGCCCCCACTAAAGGGGAGACCCAGTACTTC. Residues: CSVEAGAPTKGETQYF.

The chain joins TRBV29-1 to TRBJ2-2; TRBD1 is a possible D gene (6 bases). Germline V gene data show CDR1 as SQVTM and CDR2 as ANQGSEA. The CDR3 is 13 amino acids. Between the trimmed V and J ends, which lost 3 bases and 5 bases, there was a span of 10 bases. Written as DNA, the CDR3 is TGCAGCGTTGATCCCCAGGGGACCGGGGAGCTGTTTTTT. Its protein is CSVDPQGTGELFF.

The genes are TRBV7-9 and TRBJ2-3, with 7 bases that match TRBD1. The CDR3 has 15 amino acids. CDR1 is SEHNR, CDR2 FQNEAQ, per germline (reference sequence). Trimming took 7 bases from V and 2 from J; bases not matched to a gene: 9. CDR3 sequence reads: CASTLGDSPTDTQYF. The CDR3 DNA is TGTGCCAGCACCCTAGGGGACAGTCCCACAGATACGCAGTATTTT.

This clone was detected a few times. The CDR3 protein is CASSVAPGRPEAFF. The CDR3 nucleotides read TGTGCCAGCAGCGTAGCTCCAGGGCGTCCGGAAGCTTTCTTT. The rearrangement joins TRBV9 to TRBJ1-1; D perhaps matches TRBD1 (5 bases). The CDR3 contains 14 residues. V was clipped by 0 bases and J by 8 bases, with 14 bases between them. Germline CDR1 is SGDLS and CDR2 is YYNGEE.

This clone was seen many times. CDR3 DNA sequence: TGTGCCAGCAGCCAAGGGGAGCGGTACAATGAGCAGTTCTTC. Amino acid sequence: CASSQGERYNEQFF. The chain carries TRBV4-2 and TRBJ2-1; D is perhaps TRBD2 (5 bases). The CDR3 is 14 amino acids. Germline V gene lookup returns CDR1 LGHNA and CDR2 YNFKEQ. V was pared by 1 base and J by 4 bases, with 8 bases between.

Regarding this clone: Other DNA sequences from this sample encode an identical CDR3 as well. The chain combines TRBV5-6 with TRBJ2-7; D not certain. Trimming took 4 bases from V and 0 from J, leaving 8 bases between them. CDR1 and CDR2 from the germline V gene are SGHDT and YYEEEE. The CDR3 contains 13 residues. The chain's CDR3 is CASSLRGSYEQYF. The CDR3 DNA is TGTGCCAGCAGCCTACGTGGCTCCTACGAGCAGTACTTC. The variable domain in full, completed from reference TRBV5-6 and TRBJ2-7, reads DAGVTQSPTHLIKTRGQQVTLRCSPKSGHDTVSWYQQALGQGPQFIFQYYEEEERQRGNFPDRFSGHQFPNYSSELNVNALLLGDSALYLCASSLRGSYEQYFGPGTRLTVT.

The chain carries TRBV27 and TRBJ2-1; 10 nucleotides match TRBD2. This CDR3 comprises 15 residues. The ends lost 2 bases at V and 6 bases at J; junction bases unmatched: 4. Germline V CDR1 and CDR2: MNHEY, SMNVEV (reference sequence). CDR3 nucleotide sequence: TGTGCCAGCAGTTTACTAGCGGGAGTCCGCAATGAGCAGTTCTTC. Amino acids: CASSLLAGVRNEQFF.

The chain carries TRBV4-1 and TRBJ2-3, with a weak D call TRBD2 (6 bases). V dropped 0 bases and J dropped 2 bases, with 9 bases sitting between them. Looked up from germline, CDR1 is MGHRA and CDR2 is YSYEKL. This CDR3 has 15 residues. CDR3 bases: TGCGCCAGCAGCCAAGAAGGACTACCCACAGATACGCAGTATTTT. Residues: CASSQEGLPTDTQYF.

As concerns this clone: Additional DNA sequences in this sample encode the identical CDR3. The CDR3 DNA reads TGTGCCAGCAGCTTGGCTCTCCAAGAGACCCAGTACTTC. Its protein is CASSLALQETQYF. The rearrangement uses TRBV5-4 and TRBJ2-5; D remains unclear. V was clipped by 0 bases and J by 1 base, with 4 bases between them. Germline lookup yields CDR1 SGHNT and CDR2 YYREEE (reference sequence). There are 13 residues in the CDR3.

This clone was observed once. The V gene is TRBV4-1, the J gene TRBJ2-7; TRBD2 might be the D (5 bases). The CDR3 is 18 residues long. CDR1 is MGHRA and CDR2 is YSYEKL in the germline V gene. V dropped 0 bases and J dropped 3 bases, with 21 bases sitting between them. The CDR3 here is CASSQDSGESLGNYEQYF. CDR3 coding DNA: TGCGCCAGCAGCCAAGATTCTGGGGAGAGCCTAGGAAACTACGAGCAGTACTTC.

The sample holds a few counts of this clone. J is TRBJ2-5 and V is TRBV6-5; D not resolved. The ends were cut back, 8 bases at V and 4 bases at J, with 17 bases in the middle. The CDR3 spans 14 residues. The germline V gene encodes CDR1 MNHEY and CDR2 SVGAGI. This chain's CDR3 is CASRTPVPPETQYF. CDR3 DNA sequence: TGTGCCAGCCGAACGCCAGTCCCCCCAGAGACCCAGTACTTC.

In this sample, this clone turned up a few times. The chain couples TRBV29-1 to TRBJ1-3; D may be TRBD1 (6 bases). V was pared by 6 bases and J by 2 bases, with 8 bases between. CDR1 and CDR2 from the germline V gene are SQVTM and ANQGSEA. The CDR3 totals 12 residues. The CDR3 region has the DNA TGCAGCGTGTCAGGGGCTGGAAACACCATATATTTT. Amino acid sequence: CSVSGAGNTIYF.

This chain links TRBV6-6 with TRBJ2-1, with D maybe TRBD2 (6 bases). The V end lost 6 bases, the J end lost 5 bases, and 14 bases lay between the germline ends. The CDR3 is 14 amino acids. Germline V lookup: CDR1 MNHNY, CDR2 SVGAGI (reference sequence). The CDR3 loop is CASRSAAGHNEQFF. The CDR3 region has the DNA TGTGCCAGCAGGTCAGCAGCGGGCCACAATGAGCAGTTCTTC.

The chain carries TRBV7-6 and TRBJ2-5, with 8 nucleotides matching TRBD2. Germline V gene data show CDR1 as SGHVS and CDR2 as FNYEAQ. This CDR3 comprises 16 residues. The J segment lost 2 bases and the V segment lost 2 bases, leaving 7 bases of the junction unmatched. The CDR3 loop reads CASSLISSGAQETQYF. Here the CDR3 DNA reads TGTGCCAGCAGCTTAATAAGTAGCGGGGCACAAGAGACCCAGTACTTC. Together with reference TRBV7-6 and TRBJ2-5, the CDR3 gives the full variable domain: GAGVSQSPRYKVTKRGQDVALRCDPISGHVSLYWYRQALGQGPEFLTYFNYEAQQDKSGLPNDRFSAERPEGSISTLTIQRTEQRDSAMYRCASSLISSGAQETQYFGPGTRLLVL.

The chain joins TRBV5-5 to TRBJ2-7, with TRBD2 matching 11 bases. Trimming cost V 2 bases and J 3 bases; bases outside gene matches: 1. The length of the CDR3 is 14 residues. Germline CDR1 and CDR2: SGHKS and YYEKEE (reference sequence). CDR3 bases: TGTGCCAGCAGCTTAACTAGCGGGAGCTACGAGCAGTACTTC. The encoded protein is CASSLTSGSYEQYF. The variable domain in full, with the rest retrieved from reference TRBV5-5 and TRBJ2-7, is DAGVTQSPTHLIKTRGQQVTLRCSPISGHKSVSWYQQVLGQGPQFIFQYYEKEERGRGNFPDRFSARQFPNYSSELNVNALLLGDSALYLCASSLTSGSYEQYFGPGTRLTVT.

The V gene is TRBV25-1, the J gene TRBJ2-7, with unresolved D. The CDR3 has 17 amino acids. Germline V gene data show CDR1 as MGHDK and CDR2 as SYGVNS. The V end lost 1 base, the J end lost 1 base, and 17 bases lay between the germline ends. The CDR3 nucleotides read TGTGCCAGCAGTGAATCTGGGTGGCACCTTCGATCCTACGAGCAGTACTTC. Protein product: CASSESGWHLRSYEQYF.

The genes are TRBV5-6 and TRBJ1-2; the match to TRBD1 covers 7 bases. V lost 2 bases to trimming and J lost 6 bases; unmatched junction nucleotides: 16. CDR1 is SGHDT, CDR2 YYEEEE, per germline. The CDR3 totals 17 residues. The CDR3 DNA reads TGTGCCAGCAGCTTTGGGTCGACAGGGCTTTTAGAGAATGGCTACACCTTC. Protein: CASSFGSTGLLENGYTF.

CDR3 bases: TGTGCCAGCAGGGGACAGTTTTCCACTGAAGCTTTCTTT. Its translation: CASRGQFSTEAFF. The gene calls are TRBV6-1 and TRBJ1-1; 7 bases fit TRBD1. V shed 6 bases and J 4 bases; nucleotides not matched to a gene: 5. This CDR3 has 13 amino acids. CDR1 is MNHNS and CDR2 is SASEGT in the germline V gene.

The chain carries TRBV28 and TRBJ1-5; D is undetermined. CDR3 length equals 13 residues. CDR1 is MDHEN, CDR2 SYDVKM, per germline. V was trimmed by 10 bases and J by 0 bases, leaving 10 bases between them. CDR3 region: CATRQYSNQPQHF. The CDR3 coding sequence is TGTGCCACCAGGCAGTATAGCAATCAGCCCCAGCATTTT.

The CDR3 spells CAIREGQGLEKLFF. As DNA, the CDR3 is TGTGCCATCAGAGAGGGACAGGGGCTTGAAAAACTGTTTTTT. The rearrangement links TRBV10-3 to TRBJ1-4, with 10 bases matching TRBD1. Per germline, CDR1 ENHRY and CDR2 SYGVKD. This CDR3 is built from 14 residues. V dropped 6 bases and J dropped 7; count of bases not matched to a gene: 5.

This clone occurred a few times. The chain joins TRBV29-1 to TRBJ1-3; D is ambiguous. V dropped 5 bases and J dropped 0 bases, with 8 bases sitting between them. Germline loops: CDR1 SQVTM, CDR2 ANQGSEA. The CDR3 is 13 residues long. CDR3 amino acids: CSVNWSSGNTIYF. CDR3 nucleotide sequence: TGCAGCGTTAATTGGAGCTCTGGAAACACCATATATTTT.

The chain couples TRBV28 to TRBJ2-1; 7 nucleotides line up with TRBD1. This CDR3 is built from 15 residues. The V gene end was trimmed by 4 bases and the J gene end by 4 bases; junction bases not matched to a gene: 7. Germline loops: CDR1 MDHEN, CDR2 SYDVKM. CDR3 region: CASSSDGTAYNEQFF. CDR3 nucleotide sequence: TGTGCCAGCAGTTCTGACGGGACAGCATACAATGAGCAGTTCTTC.